The 5 T cell receptor beta chains in this list originate from one sample, sequenced in a study of TIL therapy for anti-PD-1-resistant metastatic lung cancer. Time point meaning: pre-treatment sample, taken before nivolumab and TIL therapy. The libraries were made with immunoSEQ v3. Profiling relied on immunoSEQ multiplex PCR, and the TCRdb table lists in-frame clones only, not all of them. The table lists approximately 57,000 clones, roughly four fifths of them singletons. Sequenced material: blood, taken at baseline. The receptor set was obtained from a person between 25 and 80 years old with non-small cell lung cancer.

The chain joins TRBV5-4 to TRBJ2-5; D is tentatively TRBD1 or TRBD2 (6 bases each). Trimming took off 4 bases at V and 5 bases at J, with 18 bases between the two ends. Germline V gene data show CDR1 as SGHNT and CDR2 as YYREEE (reference sequence). The CDR3 is 15 residues long. The CDR3 here is CASSRGGQKVETQYF. The DNA for the CDR3 is TGTGCCAGCAGCCGTGGGGGGCAGAAGGTGGAGACCCAGTACTTC.

The chain carries TRBV7-6 and TRBJ1-5; tentative D call: TRBD1 (5 bases). The length of the CDR3 is 14 residues. Germline CDR1 and CDR2: SGHVS and FNYEAQ. Deletions cut 0 bases from V and 6 bases from J, with 9 bases between. CDR3 protein: CASSLAGGSQPQHF. The CDR3 nucleotides are TGTGCCAGCAGCTTAGCGGGGGGTTCTCAGCCCCAGCATTTT.

This clone is a singleton in its sample. The rearrangement links TRBV5-6 to TRBJ1-6; no reliable D call. Trimming cost V 4 bases and J 4 bases, with 21 bases left between them. Per germline, CDR1 SGHDT and CDR2 YYEEEE. CDR3 length: 18 residues. The CDR3 region has the DNA TGTGCCAGCAGCCTTCCCTCGGAGAAAGCTTTTTATAATTCACCCCTCCACTTT. It translates to CASSLPSEKAFYNSPLHF.

V gene TRBV28 combines with J gene TRBJ1-2; a weak D match, TRBD1 (5 bases). Germline loops: CDR1 MDHEN, CDR2 SYDVKM. The CDR3 consists of 13 residues. V was shortened by 5 bases and J by 2 bases, with 9 bases between the two germline ends. CDR3 nucleotide sequence: TGTGCCAGCAGTCCCCGGGGGAACTATGGCTACACCTTC. Amino acids: CASSPRGNYGYTF.

V gene TRBV7-2 combines with J gene TRBJ2-2; 7 positions match TRBD2. There are 15 residues in the CDR3. The V and J ends lost 6 bases and 4 bases, in that order; junction bases with no gene match: 8. The V gene's germline CDR1 is SGHTA and CDR2 FQGNSA. The CDR3 protein is CASSVGTTSTGELFF. Here the CDR3 DNA reads TGTGCCAGCAGTGTCGGGACTACATCCACCGGGGAGCTGTTTTTT.